A selection of T cell receptor beta chains follows, all from one sample in a study of cytomegalovirus exposure and HLA in healthy donors. Repertoires were generated with immunoSEQ multiplex PCR, while TCRdb's copy carries only in-frame clones and drops some. This sample has roughly 99,000 clones, with roughly 73% found just once. Sequencing input: PBMCs. All receptors come from a man younger than 45 in good health and CMV-seronegative. Both conserved end residues are part of each CDR3. The order of the fields is CDR3 DNA, CDR3 protein, V gene, D gene, J gene, clone size. The D gene is left open where the match is weak. Part of the rows lack a size; the others show once, few, many or a class for expanded clones.

TGTGCCAGCAGGAGGACTCGGCTGTACGAGCAGTACTTC | CASRRTRLYEQYF | TRBV2 | NA | TRBJ2-7 | NA
TGTGCAAGTCGCTTATTTGGGGAGCATGGCTACACCTTC | CASRLFGEHGYTF | TRBV12-2 | NA | TRBJ1-2 | once
TGTGCCAGCAGTTTCTCGGCGGGTAGTTATAATGAAAAACTGTTTTTT | CASSFSAGSYNEKLFF | TRBV28 | NA | TRBJ1-4 | NA
TGTGCCAGCAGCTTCCTTCAGGGAGGTCAGCCCCAGCATTTT | CASSFLQGGQPQHF | TRBV7-2 | NA | TRBJ1-5 | NA
TGTGCCAGTAGTACAGGGACAGGGGGCATTGGAAACACCATATATTTT | CASSTGTGGIGNTIYF | TRBV19 | TRBD1 | TRBJ1-3 | NA
TGTGCCAGCAGCTCACTACAGGGTGAAAATGAAAAACTGTTTTTT | CASSSLQGENEKLFF | TRBV11-2 | NA | TRBJ1-4 | NA
TGCAGCGTGAGATTCAGCGGGAGGGTATTGACCGGGGAGCTGTTTTTT | CSVRFSGRVLTGELFF | TRBV29-1 | TRBD2 | TRBJ2-2 | NA
TGTGCCACCAGCAGAGATCCTGTAAGGACAGCTAATCAGCCCCAGCATTTT | CATSRDPVRTANQPQHF | TRBV15 | NA | TRBJ1-5 | few
TGTGCCAGTAGTACCTCAGGGGTCTATGGCTACACCTTC | CASSTSGVYGYTF | TRBV19 | NA | TRBJ1-2 | NA
TGTGCCAGTAGTGGAGGCAGGGGGCGAGGCGAGACCCAGTACTTC | CASSGGRGRGETQYF | TRBV19 | TRBD1 | TRBJ2-5 | NA
TGTGCCAGCAGCTTCGGGACAGTTGCAACTAATGAAAAACTGTTTTTT | CASSFGTVATNEKLFF | TRBV5-5 | TRBD1 | TRBJ1-4 | NA
TGTGCCAGCAGACCCCTTAAGGGGGCGAACACTGAAGCTTTCTTT | CASRPLKGANTEAFF | TRBV6-1 | TRBD1 | TRBJ1-1 | few
TGTGCCAGCAGCTTGGTGGTAGCGGGGAGCCTTCGGGATGAGCAGTTCTTC | CASSLVVAGSLRDEQFF | TRBV5-4 | TRBD2 | TRBJ2-1 | few
TGCAGCGTTTGGGTCATAGGGGTTTTCACCTACGAGCAGTACTTC | CSVWVIGVFTYEQYF | TRBV29-1 | NA | TRBJ2-7 | NA
TGTGCCAGCAGGCCGACCCACGGGAGTTACGAGCAGTACTTC | CASRPTHGSYEQYF | TRBV28 | NA | TRBJ2-7 | NA
TGTGCCTGGAGTGGCCCACTAGCGGGACAAGAGACCCAGTACTTC | CAWSGPLAGQETQYF | TRBV30 | TRBD2 | TRBJ2-5 | few
TGTGCCAGCAGCAAGGGGACAGGCCAGCAGTTCTTC | CASSKGTGQQFF | TRBV6-5 | TRBD1 | TRBJ2-1 | NA
TGTGCCAGCAGCCCGAGGGGTTCCAGGCCGGGGGGCGAGCAGTACTTC | CASSPRGSRPGGEQYF | TRBV28 | TRBD2 | TRBJ2-7 | NA
TGTGCCAGCAGGAGACAGGGGTTTGGTAATTCACCCCTCCACTTT | CASRRQGFGNSPLHF | TRBV6-5 | TRBD1 | TRBJ1-6 | NA
TGCGCCAGCAGCCAGGGTTTTAGACTAGACACAGATACGCAGTATTTT | CASSQGFRLDTDTQYF | TRBV4-1 | NA | TRBJ2-3 | NA
TGTGCCAGTAGTCCCCGGACAGGGACCTACAATGAGCAGTTCTTC | CASSPRTGTYNEQFF | TRBV19 | TRBD1 | TRBJ2-1 | few
TGTGCCAGCATGGTCGGGGGAGGGACTGAAGCTTTCTTT | CASMVGGGTEAFF | TRBV28 | NA | TRBJ1-1 | few
TGTGCCAGCAGTTCCGGACTATGGGAGACCCAGTACTTC | CASSSGLWETQYF | TRBV27 | NA | TRBJ2-5 | NA
TGTGCCAGCAGTCCCGGACAGGGGGGGTCACCCCTCCACTTT | CASSPGQGGSPLHF | TRBV5-5 | TRBD1 | TRBJ1-6 | NA
TGTGCCAGTAGTAGTGGAGGAACCCTCTACGAGCAGTACTTC | CASSSGGTLYEQYF | TRBV19 | NA | TRBJ2-7 | NA
TGTGCCAGTAGTCCCCGACTCACAGATACGCAGTATTTT | CASSPRLTDTQYF | TRBV19 | NA | TRBJ2-3 | many
TGTGCCAGCAGATTTACGACAGGTGAAGAGACCCAGTACTTC | CASRFTTGEETQYF | TRBV5-4 | NA | TRBJ2-5 | NA
TGCGCCAGCAGCCAAGATATGAGAGGTGACGCTTTCTTT | CASSQDMRGDAFF | TRBV4-1 | NA | TRBJ1-1 | NA
TGCGCCAGCAGCTCCTACGGCCGGACTAGCGGACCCCAAGAGACCCAGTACTTC | CASSSYGRTSGPQETQYF | TRBV5-1 | TRBD2 | TRBJ2-5 | NA